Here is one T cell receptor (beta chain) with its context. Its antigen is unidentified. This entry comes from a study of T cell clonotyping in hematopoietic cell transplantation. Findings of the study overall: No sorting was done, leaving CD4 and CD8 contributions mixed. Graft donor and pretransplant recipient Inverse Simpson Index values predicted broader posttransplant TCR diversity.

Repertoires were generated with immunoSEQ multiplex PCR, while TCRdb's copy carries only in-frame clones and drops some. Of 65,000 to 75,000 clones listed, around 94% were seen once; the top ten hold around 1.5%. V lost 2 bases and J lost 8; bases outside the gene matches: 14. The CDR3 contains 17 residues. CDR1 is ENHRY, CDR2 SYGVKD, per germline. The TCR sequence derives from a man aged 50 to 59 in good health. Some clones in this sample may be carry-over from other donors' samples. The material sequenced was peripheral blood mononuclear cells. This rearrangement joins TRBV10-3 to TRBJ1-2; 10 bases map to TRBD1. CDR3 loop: CAISEEVYPGQGEGYTF. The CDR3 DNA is TGTGCCATCAGTGAGGAGGTTTACCCAGGACAGGGGGAAGGCTACACCTTC.